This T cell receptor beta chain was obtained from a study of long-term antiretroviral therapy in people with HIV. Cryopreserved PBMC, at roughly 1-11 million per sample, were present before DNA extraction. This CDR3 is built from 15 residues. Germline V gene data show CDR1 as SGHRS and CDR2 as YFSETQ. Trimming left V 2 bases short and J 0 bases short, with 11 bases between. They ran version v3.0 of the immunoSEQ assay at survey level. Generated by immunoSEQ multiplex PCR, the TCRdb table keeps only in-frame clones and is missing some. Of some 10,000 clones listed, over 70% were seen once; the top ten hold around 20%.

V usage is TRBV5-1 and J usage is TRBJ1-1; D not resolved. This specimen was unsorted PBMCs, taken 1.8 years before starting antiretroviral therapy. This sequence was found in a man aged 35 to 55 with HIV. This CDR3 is CASSLRGELNTEAFF. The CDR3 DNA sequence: TGCGCCAGCAGCTTAAGAGGCGAGCTGAACACTGAAGCTTTCTTT.